The 21 T cell receptor beta chains reported below all come from one sample, sequenced in a study of T cell responses to AZD1222 COVID-19 vaccine. The table came from immunoSEQ multiplex PCR; TCRdb's copy has only in-frame clones and leaves some out. The sample carries around 130,000 clones, 75% to 90% recorded once. Sample: peripheral blood, taken on day 0 of AZD1222 vaccination. These receptors all come from an adult in good health.

The V gene is TRBV7-2, the J gene TRBJ1-4; D unclear. The CDR3 contains 14 residues. Germline V lookup: CDR1 SGHTA, CDR2 FQGNSA. Trimming took off 5 bases at V and 8 bases at J, with 15 bases between the two ends. The CDR3 loop is CASSRTGYGEKLFF. DNA of the CDR3: TGTGCCAGCAGCCGGACCGGGTACGGGGAAAAACTGTTTTTT.

The chain combines TRBV29-1 with TRBJ1-1, with no clear D. Germline V CDR1 and CDR2: SQVTM, ANQGSEA. Trimming left V 3 bases short and J 2 bases short, with 7 bases between. The CDR3 is 12 residues long. The CDR3 spells CSVEGKNTEAFF. The CDR3 bases are TGCAGCGTTGAGGGGAAAAACACTGAAGCTTTCTTT.

This clone was detected a few times. The rearrangement joins TRBV19 to TRBJ1-1, with 10 positions matching TRBD1. The CDR3 runs 16 residues. The germline CDR1 and CDR2 sequences are LNHDA and SQIVND (reference sequence). V lost 3 bases and J lost 2; bases outside the gene matches: 6. CDR3 DNA: TGTGCCAGTAGTATTGGCGGGACAGGGGTCAACACTGAAGCTTTCTTT. This sequence encodes CASSIGGTGVNTEAFF.

The V gene is TRBV25-1, the J gene TRBJ1-2; 8 nucleotides line up with TRBD1. The CDR3 spans 11 residues. The V segment lost 6 bases and the J segment 8 bases; nucleotides outside the gene matches: 2. Germline V gene lookup returns CDR1 MGHDK and CDR2 SYGVNS. The CDR3 DNA sequence: TGTGCCAGCAGGACAGGGGAGGGCTACACCTTC. Its translation is CASRTGEGYTF.

V usage is TRBV4-2 and J usage is TRBJ1-3; no firm D call. Per the germline V gene, CDR1 is LGHNA and CDR2 is YNFKEQ. V was cut by 1 base and J by 4 bases, with 11 bases left in between. This CDR3 is 15 amino acids long. CDR3 DNA sequence: TGTGCCAGCAGCCAAGGTCTGGGTCGAGGAAACACCATATATTTT. Translation: CASSQGLGRGNTIYF.

The genes are TRBV5-1 and TRBJ2-1; TRBD1 agrees at 9 bases. Germline V gene lookup returns CDR1 SGHRS and CDR2 YFSETQ. The CDR3 is made up of 14 amino acids. V lost 7 bases to trimming and J lost 5 bases; unmatched junction nucleotides: 7. In DNA form, the CDR3 reads TGCGCCAGCCTCTCCGGGACAGGGAACAATGAGCAGTTCTTC. It is translated as CASLSGTGNNEQFF.

This chain joins TRBV5-1 and TRBJ1-6; maybe TRBD1 (5 bases). Germline CDR1 reads SGHRS; CDR2 reads YFSETQ. V was shortened by 0 bases and J by 7 bases, with 8 bases between the two germline ends. The CDR3 has 14 amino acids. The CDR3 is CASSLGGTNSPLHF. DNA for the CDR3: TGCGCCAGCAGCTTGGGGGGGACGAATTCACCCCTCCACTTT.

CDR3 DNA sequence: TGCGCCAGCAGCCGAGGACAGGGGGCTTCAGTTTATGGCTACACCTTC. As protein: CASSRGQGASVYGYTF. V and J are TRBV5-1 and TRBJ1-2; 11 positions match TRBD1. Germline values: CDR1 SGHRS, CDR2 YFSETQ. After removal of 4 bases from V and 5 bases from J, the junction contained 10 bases not matched to a gene. CDR3 length equals 16 residues.

The chain joins TRBV19 to TRBJ1-2; D not resolved. The CDR3 covers 15 residues. Trimming removed 6 bases at V and 3 bases at J, with 17 bases between. The germline V gene has CDR1 LNHDA and CDR2 SQIVND (reference sequence). In DNA, the CDR3 is TGTGCCAGTAGCTCTTTGAGGGCTGAATACTATGGCTACACCTTC. Its translation: CASSSLRAEYYGYTF.

The J gene is TRBJ2-6, the V gene TRBV4-1; D perhaps matches TRBD1 (5 bases). The CDR3 totals 15 residues. Trimming pared 6 bases from V and 2 bases from J, leaving 11 bases between. CDR1 and CDR2 (germline): MGHRA, YSYEKL. In nucleotides, the CDR3 is TGCGCCAGCAGTCGAGGCAGGGCTGGGGCCAACGTCCTGACTTTC. This gives the protein CASSRGRAGANVLTF.

The gene calls are TRBV3-1 (or the pseudogene TRBV3-2) and TRBJ1-2; 8 nucleotides line up with TRBD1. The germline V gene has CDR1 LGHDT and CDR2 YNNKEL (reference sequence). CDR3 size: 13 residues. The trim removed 1 base at V and 8 bases at J, leaving 3 bases unmatched. In nucleotides, the CDR3 is TGTGCCAGCAGCCAAGGGACAGGGAAAGGCTACACCTTC. Encoded protein: CASSQGTGKGYTF.

The V call is TRBV2, the J call TRBJ2-7, with 10 bases fitting TRBD1. The J segment lost 2 bases and the V segment lost 10 bases, leaving 8 bases of the junction unmatched. CDR3 length: 14 residues. The V gene's germline CDR1 is SNHLY and CDR2 FYNNEI. CDR3 sequence reads: CATSTGGRTYEQYF. Written as DNA, the CDR3 is TGTGCCACCTCGACAGGGGGCAGGACCTACGAGCAGTACTTC.

This chain connects TRBV6-6 to TRBJ1-5; D is ambiguous. Trimming stripped 4 bases from V and 5 bases from J, with 9 bases between. The germline CDR1 and CDR2 sequences are MNHNY and SVGAGI (reference sequence). The CDR3 loop spans 13 amino acids. CDR3 amino acids: CASSSGSDQPQHF. The CDR3 coding sequence is TGTGCCAGCAGTTCGGGGAGCGATCAGCCCCAGCATTTT.

The chain recombines TRBV28 with TRBJ1-1; D may be TRBD1 (6 bases). V shed 2 bases and J shed 4 bases, with 11 bases lying between them. This CDR3 has 14 amino acids. Per germline, CDR1 MDHEN and CDR2 SYDVKM. Written as DNA, the CDR3 is TGTGCCAGCAGTTTAAGACAGGAGATCACTGAAGCTTTCTTT. Its translation is CASSLRQEITEAFF.

The chain is built from TRBV7-9 and TRBJ2-1, with 9 bases lining up with TRBD1. CDR1 and CDR2 (germline): SEHNR, FQNEAQ (reference sequence). The CDR3 loop spans 14 amino acids. The junction had 5 bases not matched to a gene; V was cut back by 5 bases and J by 6 bases. CDR3 residues: CASSPKDRGNEQFF. CDR3 bases: TGTGCCAGCAGCCCCAAGGACAGGGGCAATGAGCAGTTCTTC.

V and J are TRBV5-1 and TRBJ2-7; 13 bases are a match to TRBD2. Trimming cost V 0 bases and J 5 bases; bases outside gene matches: 11. This CDR3 is built from 18 residues. Germline V lookup: CDR1 SGHRS, CDR2 YFSETQ. The CDR3 coding sequence is TGCGCCAGCAGCTTGGGTGGGGTACGGACTAGCGGGAGAAACGAGCAGTACTTC. Translating it yields CASSLGGVRTSGRNEQYF.

The V call is TRBV18, the J call TRBJ1-6; 8 positions match TRBD1. V shed 5 bases, J shed 7 bases, and the junction held 7 bases outside the gene matches. CDR3 length: 15 amino acids. The V gene's germline CDR1 is KGHSH and CDR2 LQKENI. The CDR3 loop reads CASSAADRANSPLHF. CDR3 coding DNA: TGTGCCAGCTCAGCAGCGGACAGGGCAAATTCACCCCTCCACTTT.

The rearrangement links TRBV19 to TRBJ1-5; TRBD1 aligns across 8 bases. J was trimmed by 6 bases and V by 4 bases; bases with no gene match: 17. Germline assignment: CDR1 LNHDA and CDR2 SQIVND (reference sequence). The CDR3 covers 18 residues. The CDR3 sequence is CASSRRVGQGASSQPQHF. The CDR3 DNA follows: TGTGCCAGTAGTAGGAGGGTTGGCCAGGGGGCCTCAAGTCAGCCCCAGCATTTT. The whole variable domain, remainder taken from reference TRBV19 and TRBJ1-5, is DGGITQSPKYLFRKEGQNVTLSCEQNLNHDAMYWYRQDPGQGLRLIYYSQIVNDFQKGDIAEGYSVSREKKESFPLTVTSAQKNPTAFYLCASSRRVGQGASSQPQHFGDGTRLSIL.

The chain links TRBV7-2 to TRBJ1-1; TRBD1 might be the D (5 bases). Looked up from germline, CDR1 is SGHTA and CDR2 is FQGNSA. The CDR3 sequence is 13 residues long. Trimming cost V 2 bases and J 4 bases, with 8 bases left between them. The CDR3 DNA follows: TGTGCCAGCAGCTTACAGGGAAGCACTGAAGCTTTCTTT. The encoded protein is CASSLQGSTEAFF.

This sequence joins TRBV7-9 and TRBJ1-4; maybe TRBD1 (5 bases). Looked up from germline, CDR1 is SEHNR and CDR2 is FQNEAQ (reference sequence). Trimming stripped 4 bases from V and 6 bases from J, with 9 bases between. The CDR3 has 13 residues. DNA for the CDR3: TGTGCCAGCAGCTCAGGGCATTATGAAAAACTGTTTTTT. Encoded protein: CASSSGHYEKLFF.

V is TRBV4-1 and J is TRBJ2-1, with 9 bases that match TRBD2. Trimming at V came to 0 bases and at J to 7 bases, leaving 10 bases not matched to a gene. The CDR3 loop spans 17 amino acids. CDR1 is MGHRA, CDR2 YSYEKL, per germline. In nucleotides, the CDR3 is TGCGCCAGCAGCCAAGATGCTGCGGGAGGGCCGGGGAATGAGCAGTTCTTC. Its translation is CASSQDAAGGPGNEQFF.